This T cell receptor beta chain stems from a study of post-analysis software for immune sequencing data. Turning to the study itself: Relapsing-remitting, secondary progressive and progressive-relapsing multiple sclerosis were all included among the disease courses.

As for this clonotype: What it binds is unknown.

V shed 7 bases, J shed 5 bases, and the junction held 8 bases outside the gene matches. CDR1 and CDR2 (germline): SNHLY, FYNNEI. CDR3 length: 15 residues. TCR beta cDNA libraries had unique molecular identifiers. Starting from around 0.96 to 9.9 million T cells, the study yielded about 500,000 cDNA molecules. MiXCR, run by TCRdb on the PCR reads, gives a single entry per CDR3 protein. The sample lists roughly 800,000 distinct CDR3 sequences; roughly half were seen once. Study-wide results and caveats: The five TRBV segments detected at higher frequency in patients than in controls included TRBV5-6, TRBV5-1 and TRBV20-1. In multiple sclerosis, normalized Chao1 diversity was significantly below that of controls. Clustering by F measure revealed strong co-clustering among samples prepared together in one batch.

V usage is TRBV2 and J usage is TRBJ1-5; TRBD1 matches 10 bases. The sequenced material came from blood. This receptor was identified in a girl between 5 and 17 years old with multiple sclerosis. CDR3 amino acids: CASIDRTGGDQPQHF. The DNA for the CDR3 is TGTGCCAGCATCGACAGGACAGGGGGTGATCAGCCCCAGCATTTT.